A single sample gave rise to the 15 T cell receptor beta chains below, sequenced in a study of T-cell reconstitution after alpha-beta-depleted transplantation in children. A library of TCRbeta sequences, prepared with unique molecular identifiers, was generated. TCRdb itself ran the PCR reads through MiXCR, one entry per CDR3 protein. This sample has about 420,000 distinct CDR3 sequences, with around 15% found just once. The starting material was PBMCs, mostly from graft donor cells, obtained 360 days after TCRalphabeta/CD19-depleted stem cell transplant. The receptors were sampled from a boy younger than two who had a stem cell transplant for Wiskott-Aldrich syndrome, so the T cells may come from the graft donor.

This clonotype was found a few times. The chain employs TRBV11-1 and TRBJ2-1; 11 bases map to TRBD2. Germline V lookup: CDR1 SGHAT, CDR2 FQDESV (reference sequence). The CDR3 has 18 residues. Trimming took 4 bases from V and 2 from J; bases not matched to a gene: 10. The CDR3: CASSSGGLAATTYNEQFF. The CDR3, as DNA: TGTGCCAGCAGCTCAGGGGGACTAGCGGCGACCACCTACAATGAGCAGTTCTTC.

This clonotype was picked up a small number of times. The chain carries TRBV28 and TRBJ2-3, with D unresolved. Trimming shortened V by 5 bases and J by 6 bases, and 9 bases separated the two germline ends. The CDR3 is made up of 12 amino acids. Germline loops: CDR1 MDHEN, CDR2 SYDVKM. The CDR3 region has the DNA TGTGCCAGCAGTGCCGGCAGGGATACGCAGTATTTT. Protein product: CASSAGRDTQYF. Combining the CDR3 with reference TRBV28 and TRBJ2-3 gives the whole variable domain DVKVTQSSRYLVKRTGEKVFLECVQDMDHENMFWYRQDPGLGLRLIYFSYDVKMKEKGDIPEGYSVSREKKERFSLILESASTNQTSMYLCASSAGRDTQYFGPGTRLTVL.

The J gene is TRBJ2-5, the V gene TRBV20-1; 8 bases map to TRBD1. CDR3 length: 12 amino acids. Germline CDR1 and CDR2: DFQATT and SNEGSKA (reference sequence). J lost 7 bases, V lost 8 bases, and 9 bases had no gene match. Here the CDR3 reads CSSSDRAGTQYF. Here the CDR3 DNA reads TGCAGTTCCTCGGACAGGGCAGGGACCCAGTACTTC.

This chain joins TRBV4-1 and TRBJ2-7; the match to TRBD2 covers 9 bases. The CDR3 sequence is 15 residues long. V was pared by 3 bases and J by 2 bases, with 5 bases of the junction left unmatched. CDR1 is MGHRA and CDR2 is YSYEKL in the germline V gene. The CDR3 is CASSHEGLATYEQYF. The DNA of the CDR3 is TGCGCCAGCAGCCACGAAGGACTAGCGACCTACGAGCAGTACTTC.

Here the CDR3 DNA reads TGTGCCAGCAGTTCAACCGGGACAGGGGCTTCACCCCTCCACTTT. Translating it yields CASSSTGTGASPLHF. The chain uses TRBV12-3 or TRBV12-4 and TRBJ1-6; TRBD1 agrees at 10 bases. Trimming cost V 4 bases and J 9 bases; bases outside gene matches: 6. The CDR3 totals 15 residues.

Comments on this clonotype: The conserved phenylalanine or tryptophan is not found at the CDR3 terminus, so this likely reflects a read error. The genes are TRBV7-9 and TRBJ2-4; D is ambiguous. CDR1 SEHNR and CDR2 FQNEAQ come from the germline V gene (reference sequence). The ends were cut back, 6 bases at V and 9 bases at J, with 9 bases in the middle. The CDR3 runs to 11 residues. The CDR3 DNA reads as TGTGCCAGCAGTCCCGGAGTCATTCAGTACTAC. Translation: CASSPGVIQYY.

This clonotype appeared a few times. The gene calls are TRBV5-5 and TRBJ2-3; the D is unclear. The V end was cut by 3 bases, the J end by 0 bases, with 8 bases between. The CDR3 contains 14 residues. Germline V gene data show CDR1 as SGHKS and CDR2 as YYEKEE (reference sequence). CDR3 in amino acids: CASSSTTSTDTQYF. In nucleotides, the CDR3 is TGTGCCAGCAGCTCGACCACTAGCACAGATACGCAGTATTTT.

The chain is built from TRBV5-1 and TRBJ2-7, with unresolved D. Trimming took off 2 bases at V and 10 bases at J, with 10 bases between the two ends. This CDR3 region has 11 residues. In germline, CDR1 is SGHRS, CDR2 YFSETQ. The CDR3 coding sequence is TGCGCCAGCAGCTTACATGGCCCTCAGTACTTC. Amino acid sequence: CASSLHGPQYF.

There are many counts of this clonotype. The genes are TRBV12-3 or TRBV12-4 and TRBJ2-5; D may be TRBD1 (5 bases). V was pared by 1 base and J by 3 bases, with 9 bases between. This CDR3 is built from 14 residues. The CDR3 here is CASSLGGGKETQYF. The DNA for the CDR3 is TGTGCCAGCAGTTTAGGGGGCGGTAAAGAGACCCAGTACTTC.

The rearrangement joins TRBV7-6 to TRBJ2-1; the D gene could be TRBD1 or TRBD2 (5 bases each). The CDR3 loop spans 17 amino acids. The V end lost 5 bases, the J end lost 7 bases, and 24 bases lay between the germline ends. Germline-derived CDR1 and CDR2 are SGHVS and FNYEAQ. DNA of the CDR3: TGTGCCAGCAGCCGACAGATTACAATGATCTCGGGAAATGAGCAGTTCTTC. Protein product: CASSRQITMISGNEQFF. Variable domain in full (rest from reference TRBV7-6 and TRBJ2-1): GAGVSQSPRYKVTKRGQDVALRCDPISGHVSLYWYRQALGQGPEFLTYFNYEAQQDKSGLPNDRFSAERPEGSISTLTIQRTEQRDSAMYRCASSRQITMISGNEQFFGPGTRLTVL.

This chain joins TRBV12-3 or TRBV12-4 and TRBJ2-1; D is uncertain. V lost 7 bases, J lost 2 bases, and 12 bases lay in between. The CDR3 extends over 14 amino acids. This chain's CDR3 is CASTIRATYNEQFF. The CDR3 DNA follows: TGTGCCAGCACTATAAGGGCCACCTACAATGAGCAGTTCTTC.

Sample share makes this clonotype medium-sized. V usage is TRBV10-3 and J usage is TRBJ2-5; D possibly corresponds to TRBD2 (6 bases). Germline V gives CDR1 ENHRY, CDR2 SYGVKD. Trimming took off 2 bases at V and 2 bases at J, with 12 bases between the two ends. This CDR3 is built from 15 residues. This CDR3 is CAISEGIAAQETQYF. In DNA, the CDR3 is TGTGCCATCAGTGAGGGGATAGCGGCACAAGAGACCCAGTACTTC.

CDR3 amino acids: CASSQASGGLQETQYF. CDR3 DNA sequence: TGCGCCAGCAGCCAGGCTAGCGGGGGGCTGCAAGAGACCCAGTACTTC. J is TRBJ2-5 and V is TRBV4-1, with 11 bases that match TRBD2. CDR1 MGHRA and CDR2 YSYEKL come from the germline V gene. There are 16 residues in the CDR3. Losses at the gene ends were 3 bases for V and 2 bases for J; bases not matched to a gene: 5.

This clonotype was seen more than once but under ten times. The V gene is TRBV6-2 or TRBV6-3, the J gene TRBJ2-5; D may correspond to TRBD1 or TRBD2 (5 bases each). Trimming pared 8 bases from V and 11 bases from J, leaving 21 bases between. The CDR3 is 13 residues long. Germline loops: CDR1 MNHEY, CDR2 SVGEGT. The CDR3 loop is CASRPPPLRGQYF. The CDR3 DNA sequence: TGTGCCAGCCGTCCCCCTCCGCTGAGGGGACAGTACTTC.

This chain connects TRBV20-1 to TRBJ1-2; 8 bases fit TRBD1. The CDR3 consists of 13 residues. V trimming: 5 bases; J trimming: 2 bases; junction bases outside the gene matches: 4. Germline V gene lookup returns CDR1 DFQATT and CDR2 SNEGSKA (reference sequence). CDR3 bases: TGCAGTGCTTGGACAGGGAAGAACTATGGCTACACCTTC. Translating gives CSAWTGKNYGYTF.